This TCR beta chain was sequenced for a study of PD-1 blockade in mismatch repair-deficient tumors. Study overall: Enrolled about 2013-2016, patients had progressing, pretreated mismatch repair-deficient cancers of about a dozen types.

The CDR3 totals 15 residues. The J segment lost 6 bases and the V segment lost 5 bases, leaving 8 bases of the junction unmatched. Germline CDR1 SSHAT, CDR2 FNYEAQ (reference sequence). Study-level results: Rapid post-treatment expansion, then contraction, generally preceding radiologic response, marked tumor-resident clones.

Of note for this clone: The antigen remains undetermined.

Some clones are missing from TCRdb's copy, which holds only in-frame ones; the method was immunoSEQ multiplex PCR. The table records about 130,000 clones, around nine tenths of them present only once. All patients were mismatch repair deficient, assessed by either PCR or immunohistochemistry. The receptor was isolated from an adult with mismatch repair-deficient cancer. This specimen was peripheral blood, taken roughly 67 weeks after starting pembrolizumab. The V call is TRBV7-7, the J call TRBJ1-5; 9 nucleotides line up with TRBD1. CDR3 DNA sequence: TGTGCCAGCAGCCCACCGACAGGGGGAATTCAGCCCCAGCATTTT. Translating it yields CASSPPTGGIQPQHF. The entire variable domain, with the rest obtained from reference TRBV7-7 and TRBJ1-5, is as follows: GAGVSQSPRYKVTKRGQDVTLRCDPISSHATLYWYQQALGQGPEFLTYFNYEAQPDKSGLPSDRFSAERPEGSISTLTIQRTEQRDSAMYRCASSPPTGGIQPQHFGDGTRLSIL.